Detailed here is one T cell receptor beta chain. Its antigen is not known. The data were taken from a study of cytomegalovirus exposure and HLA in healthy donors. The PCR contained 60 Vbeta and 13 Jbeta primers. Clones were read by immunoSEQ multiplex PCR, and TCRdb kept only the in-frame ones, dropping some. The repertoire holds over 200,000 clones, 70% to 85% seen once, with about 0.58% in the top ten. The junction had 4 bases not matched to a gene; V was cut back by 2 bases and J by 4 bases. This CDR3 has 15 residues. The germline V gene has CDR1 SGHAT and CDR2 FQNNGV. Study-wide results and limits: Reportedly, a later analysis found an Asian-associated ancestry cluster had fewer N-insertions than the approximately 700-donor mean. Researchers reported in a later analysis that a missense DCLRE1C variant was tied to TCR beta V- and J-gene trimming. Among TCR beta chains, those listed as cytomegalovirus-associated numbered under 200.

The sequence came from a woman aged 35 to 49 in good health and CMV-seronegative. The chain recombines TRBV11-2 with TRBJ1-4, with 7 positions matching TRBD1. Material: PBMCs. CDR3 amino acids: CASSLRQGNNEKLFF. CDR3 sequence (DNA): TGTGCCAGCAGCTTACGACAGGGAAATAATGAAAAACTGTTTTTT.